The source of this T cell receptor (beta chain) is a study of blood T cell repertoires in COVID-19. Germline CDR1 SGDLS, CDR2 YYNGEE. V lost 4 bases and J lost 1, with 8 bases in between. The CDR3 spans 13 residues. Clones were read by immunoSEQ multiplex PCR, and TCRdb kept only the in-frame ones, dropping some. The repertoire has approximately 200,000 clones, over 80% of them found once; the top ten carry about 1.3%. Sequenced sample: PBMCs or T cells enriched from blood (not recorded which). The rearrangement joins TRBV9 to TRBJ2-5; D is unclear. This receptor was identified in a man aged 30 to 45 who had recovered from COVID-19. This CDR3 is CASSPTLQETQYF. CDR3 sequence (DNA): TGTGCCAGCAGCCCGACTCTCCAAGAGACCCAGTACTTC.